The clone carrying this T cell receptor (beta chain) was counted only a few times. Germline CDR1 SNHLY, CDR2 FYNNEI. The junction had 11 bases not matched to a gene; V was cut back by 6 bases and J by 1 base. The CDR3 is made up of 16 amino acids. Assay execution took place at the deep level. Ten immunoSEQ deep assay plates served to sequence unsorted PBMC DNA. Assay used: immunoSEQ multiplex PCR; TCRdb lists only in-frame clones, some missing. The sample lists 520,000 or so clones, approximately 85% seen once, with over 10% in the top ten. The entry originates in a study of shared clonotypes between healthy human individuals. For unsorted samples, genomic DNA was extracted from roughly 100 million PBMCs.

The receptor's source is a woman aged 40 to 50 in good health. Some clones in this sample may be carry-over from other donors' samples. The chain links TRBV2 to TRBJ1-1, with 7 bases that match TRBD1. The sequenced material came from PBMCs. This CDR3 reads CASRKSTGFGNTEAFF. DNA of the CDR3: TGTGCCAGCAGGAAGTCGACAGGGTTCGGGAACACTGAAGCTTTCTTT.